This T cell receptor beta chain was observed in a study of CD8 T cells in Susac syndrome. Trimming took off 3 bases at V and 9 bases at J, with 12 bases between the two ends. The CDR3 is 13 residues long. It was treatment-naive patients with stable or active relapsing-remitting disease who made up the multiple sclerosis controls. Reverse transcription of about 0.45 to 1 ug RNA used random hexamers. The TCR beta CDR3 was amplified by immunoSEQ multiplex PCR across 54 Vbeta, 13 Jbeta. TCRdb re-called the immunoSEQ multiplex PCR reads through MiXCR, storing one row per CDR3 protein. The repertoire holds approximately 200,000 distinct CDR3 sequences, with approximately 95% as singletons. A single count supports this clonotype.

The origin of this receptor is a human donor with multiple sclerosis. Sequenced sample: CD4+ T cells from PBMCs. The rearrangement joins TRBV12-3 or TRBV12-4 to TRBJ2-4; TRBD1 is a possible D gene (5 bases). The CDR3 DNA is TGTGCCAGCAGTTTTTCAGGGTCAGCCATTCAGTACTTC. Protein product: CASSFSGSAIQYF.